Here is one T cell receptor (beta chain) with its context. The antigen is unknown. This record belongs to a study of cytomegalovirus exposure and HLA in healthy donors. Study conclusions and caveats: Only CMV serostatus was available as immune exposure information. Data from an earlier analysis indicated that most TCR beta V segments were productive either about 90% or about 30% of the time.

The PCR contained 60 Vbeta and 13 Jbeta primers. Assay: immunoSEQ multiplex PCR; the TCRdb copy retains only in-frame clones and omits some. Of under 200,000 clones in the sample, about 13% are singletons; the top ten hold about 8%. V lost 5 bases and J lost 4, with 9 bases in between. The CDR3 covers 13 residues. Per the germline V gene, CDR1 is SGHNT and CDR2 is YENEEA. This clonotype originated in a man in his fifties or sixties in good health and CMV-seropositive. The sequencing sample was made of PBMCs. The chain employs TRBV11-3 and TRBJ2-1; TRBD1 is a possible D gene (6 bases). The CDR3 loop is CASSRDRYNEQFF. Here the CDR3 DNA reads TGTGCCAGCAGCCGTGACAGGTACAATGAGCAGTTCTTC.